This T cell receptor beta chain was sequenced in a study of T-cell memory formation after mild COVID-19. Germline loops: CDR1 SGHTA, CDR2 FQGNSA. With 5 bases clipped from V and 5 bases from J, the junction kept 4 bases outside the gene matches. This CDR3 is built from 14 residues. A 5'RACE reaction primed in the constant segment made cDNA libraries of TCR alpha and TCR beta, and these carried sample barcodes and UMIs. TCRdb processed the 5' RACE reads anew with MiXCR; each CDR3 protein has one entry. The sample records over 150,000 distinct CDR3 sequences, about an eighth being singletons. This TCR derives from a man between 18 and 35 years old who had mild COVID-19 (a few samples of this study predate the infection). Cell type and time point are not known. Specimen: PBMCs or a T cell subset sorted from them (not recorded which). The chain has TRBV7-2 and TRBJ2-1; TRBD1 agrees at 9 bases. CDR3 nucleotide sequence: TGTGCCAGCAGCCGGGACAGGGTGAACAATGAGCAGTTCTTC. Protein: CASSRDRVNNEQFF. Full variable domain (rest looked up from reference TRBV7-2 and TRBJ2-1): GAGVSQSPSNKVTEKGKDVELRCDPISGHTALYWYRQSLGQGLEFLIYFQGNSAPDKSGLPSDRFSAERTGGSVSTLTIQRTQQEDSAVYLCASSRDRVNNEQFFGPGTRLTVL.